The sequence of this T cell receptor beta chain was determined in a study of breast tumors, draining lymph nodes, adjacent tissues. One entry per CDR3 protein results from TCRdb running MiXCR on the multiplex PCR reads. The profile shows some 97,000 distinct CDR3 sequences, around 20% of them singletons. Axillary draining lymph nodes of breast cancer patients supplied the node samples. The sample holds many counts of this clonotype. CDR1 is DFQATT and CDR2 is SNEGSKA in the germline V gene (reference sequence). The V end lost 1 base, the J end lost 6 bases, and 9 bases lay between the germline ends. The CDR3 contains 12 residues.

Material for sequencing was axillary lymph node tissue. This sequence was found in a female donor with breast cancer. Some clones in this sample may be carry-over from other donors' samples. The chain couples TRBV20-1 to TRBJ1-2; D gene uncertain. The CDR3, as DNA: TGCAGTGCTAGAGTAGGGATCCATGGCTACACCTTC. Its translation is CSARVGIHGYTF.